Listed below are T cell receptor beta chains from one sample, sequenced in a study of cytomegalovirus exposure and HLA in healthy donors. The method was immunoSEQ multiplex PCR; TCRdb's version includes in-frame clones alone and lacks a portion of them. Its listing shows around 100,000 clones. The sequenced sample was PBMCs. The receptors originated from a man aged 40-50 years in good health and CMV-seropositive. Each CDR3 is given with its conserved first and last residue. The order of the fields is J gene, D gene, V gene, CDR3 protein, CDR3 DNA. The D gene is left open where the match is weak.

J gene: TRBJ2-4; D gene: TRBD1; V gene: TRBV11-2; CDR3 protein: CASSVPGQGGKNIQYF; CDR3 DNA: TGTGCCAGCAGCGTGCCGGGACAGGGCGGAAAAAACATTCAGTACTTC
J gene: TRBJ2-7; D gene: TRBD2; V gene: TRBV7-9; CDR3 protein: CASSQTSGSSYEQYF; CDR3 DNA: TGTGCCAGCAGCCAGACTAGCGGGAGCTCCTACGAGCAGTACTTC
J gene: TRBJ2-6; D gene: NA; V gene: TRBV27; CDR3 protein: CASSRNTGSGANVLTF; CDR3 DNA: TGTGCCAGCAGTAGGAACACAGGCTCTGGGGCCAACGTCCTGACTTTC
J gene: TRBJ2-1; D gene: TRBD1; V gene: TRBV7-8; CDR3 protein: CASSLAGGANHEQFF; CDR3 DNA: TGTGCCAGCAGCTTAGCAGGGGGCGCGAATCATGAGCAGTTCTTC
J gene: TRBJ1-3; D gene: NA; V gene: TRBV19; CDR3 protein: CASSIEGGTSIGNTIYF; CDR3 DNA: TGTGCCAGTAGTATAGAAGGAGGTACATCTATTGGAAACACCATATATTTT
J gene: TRBJ2-3; D gene: TRBD2; V gene: TRBV6-4; CDR3 protein: CASSLGLDTDTQYF; CDR3 DNA: TGTGCCAGCAGCCTGGGACTAGACACAGATACGCAGTATTTT
J gene: TRBJ2-5; D gene: TRBD2; V gene: TRBV5-1; CDR3 protein: CASSLVASGSQETQYF; CDR3 DNA: TGCGCCAGCAGCTTGGTGGCTAGCGGGAGCCAAGAGACCCAGTACTTC
J gene: TRBJ1-1; D gene: TRBD1; V gene: TRBV15; CDR3 protein: CATRPPQGQTKNTEAFF; CDR3 DNA: TGTGCCACCAGACCACCCCAGGGACAGACCAAGAACACTGAAGCTTTCTTT
J gene: TRBJ1-1; D gene: TRBD1; V gene: TRBV15; CDR3 protein: CATSRDYPPGQGALNTEAFF; CDR3 DNA: TGTGCCACCAGCAGAGATTACCCACCGGGACAGGGGGCTTTGAACACTGAAGCTTTCTTT
J gene: TRBJ2-5; D gene: TRBD2; V gene: TRBV5-6; CDR3 protein: CASTRLAGGPGETQYF; CDR3 DNA: TGTGCCAGCACCCGTTTAGCGGGAGGGCCGGGGGAGACCCAGTACTTC
J gene: TRBJ2-1; D gene: TRBD2; V gene: TRBV5-4; CDR3 protein: CASSLLLAGGYNEQFF; CDR3 DNA: TGTGCCAGCAGCTTGCTCCTAGCGGGAGGATACAATGAGCAGTTCTTC
J gene: TRBJ2-3; D gene: NA; V gene: TRBV30; CDR3 protein: CAWSVGGVDTQYF; CDR3 DNA: TGTGCCTGGAGTGTAGGGGGGGTAGATACGCAGTATTTT
J gene: TRBJ1-5; D gene: NA; V gene: TRBV28; CDR3 protein: CASSLGGDQPQHF; CDR3 DNA: TGTGCCAGCAGTTTAGGGGGGGATCAGCCCCAGCATTTT
J gene: TRBJ2-7; D gene: TRBD1; V gene: TRBV5-6; CDR3 protein: CASSFQGVEQYF; CDR3 DNA: TGTGCCAGCAGCTTTCAGGGGGTCGAGCAGTACTTC